The sequence of this T cell receptor beta chain was determined in a study of cytomegalovirus exposure and HLA in healthy donors. Study results and limitations: TCR beta sequences reportedly predicted most subjects' HLA-A and HLA-B alleles accurately.

Vbeta (60) and Jbeta (13) primers were used in the PCR. Authors' methods: Later, 80 million or so unique TCR beta chains were counted in an analysis, and 8.5 million to 13 million of them were shared. Assay used: immunoSEQ multiplex PCR; TCRdb lists only in-frame clones, some missing. V and J calls and clone size are copied from that table; D and trimming were computed from the DNA. The repertoire includes about 210,000 clones, 82% of them detected once, and nearly 6% sits in the top ten. This clone was picked up one time. As yet, its antigen is unknown. This receptor was obtained from a man aged 40-50 years in good health and CMV-seropositive. The specimen sequenced was PBMCs.

In DNA form, the CDR3 reads TGCGCCAGCAGCTTGGGAGGTAGCGGGAGGATCACAGATACGCAGTATTTT. As protein: CASSLGGSGRITDTQYF. V usage is TRBV5-1 and J usage is TRBJ2-3; TRBD2 matches at 10 bases. CDR1 is SGHRS, CDR2 YFSETQ, per germline. Trimming took 0 bases from V and 2 from J; bases not matched to a gene: 6. This CDR3 has 17 residues. The whole variable domain, filled in from reference TRBV5-1 and TRBJ2-3, reads KAGVTQTPRYLIKTRGQQVTLSCSPISGHRSVSWYQQTPGQGLQFLFEYFSETQRNKGNFPGRFSGRQFSNSRSEMNVSTLELGDSALYLCASSLGGSGRITDTQYFGPGTRLTVL.